What follows is one T cell receptor (beta chain) and its context. This sample is drawn from a study of blood T cell repertoires in COVID-19. Background on the study: There were acute and convalescent COVID-19 samples, and they came from the United States, Italy and Spain. Sample material is recorded as cDNA or gDNA derived from T cells, B-cell-depleted T cells, or PBMCs.

In the source study's methods: Amplification of reference gene primers was used by the study to estimate nucleated cell counts. The repertoire was sequenced with immunoSEQ multiplex PCR; TCRdb's copy has only in-frame clones and lacks some. The DNA gave D and trimming, while V, J and clone size come from that table. The data hold roughly 25,000 clones, with 55% to 85% observed a single time. Per the germline V gene, CDR1 is MNHEY and CDR2 is SVGAGI. V was trimmed by 4 bases and J by 0 bases, leaving 12 bases between them. The CDR3 runs to 16 residues. The sequence was collected from a woman older than 75 with acute or convalescent COVID-19. Input material: peripheral blood. The V and J genes are TRBV6-5 and TRBJ1-4, with D maybe TRBD1 (5 bases). In nucleotides, the CDR3 is TGTGCCAGCAGTTCAACCAAACAGGCAACTAATGAAAAACTGTTTTTT. Translated: CASSSTKQATNEKLFF.